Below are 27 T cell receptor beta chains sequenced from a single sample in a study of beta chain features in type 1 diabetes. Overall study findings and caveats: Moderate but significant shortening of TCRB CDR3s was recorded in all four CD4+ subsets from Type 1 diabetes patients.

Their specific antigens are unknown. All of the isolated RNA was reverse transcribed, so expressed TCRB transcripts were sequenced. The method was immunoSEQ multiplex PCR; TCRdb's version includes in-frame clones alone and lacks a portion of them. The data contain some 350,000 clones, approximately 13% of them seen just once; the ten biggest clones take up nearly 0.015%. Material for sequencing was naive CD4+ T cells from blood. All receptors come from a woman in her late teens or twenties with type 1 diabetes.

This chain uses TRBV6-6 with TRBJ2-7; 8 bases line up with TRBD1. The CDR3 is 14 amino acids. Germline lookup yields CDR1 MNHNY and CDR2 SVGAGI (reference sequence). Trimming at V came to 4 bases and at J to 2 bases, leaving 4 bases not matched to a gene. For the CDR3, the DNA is TGTGCCAGCAGTTTACAGGGGGTAGCCTACGAGCAGTACGTC. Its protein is CASSLQGVAYEQYV.

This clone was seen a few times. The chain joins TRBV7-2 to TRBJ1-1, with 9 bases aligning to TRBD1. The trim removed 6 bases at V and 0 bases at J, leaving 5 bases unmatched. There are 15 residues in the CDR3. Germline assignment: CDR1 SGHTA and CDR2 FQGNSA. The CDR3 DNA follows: TGTGCCAGCAGAATACAGGGGGCGATGAACACTGAAGCTTTCTTT. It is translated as CASRIQGAMNTEAFF.

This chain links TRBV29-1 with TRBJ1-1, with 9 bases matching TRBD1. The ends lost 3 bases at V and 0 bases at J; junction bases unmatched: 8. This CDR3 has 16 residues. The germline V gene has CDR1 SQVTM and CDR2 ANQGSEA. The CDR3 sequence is CSVEDRGSPVNTEAFF. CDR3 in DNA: TGCAGCGTTGAGGACAGGGGATCCCCCGTGAACACTGAAGCTTTCTTT.

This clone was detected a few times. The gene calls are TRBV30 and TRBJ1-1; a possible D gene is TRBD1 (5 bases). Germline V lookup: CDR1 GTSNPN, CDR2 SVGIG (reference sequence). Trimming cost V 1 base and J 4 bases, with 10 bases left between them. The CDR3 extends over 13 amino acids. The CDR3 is CAWSGREVTEAFF. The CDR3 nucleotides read TGTGCCTGGAGTGGCAGGGAAGTCACTGAAGCTTTCTTT.

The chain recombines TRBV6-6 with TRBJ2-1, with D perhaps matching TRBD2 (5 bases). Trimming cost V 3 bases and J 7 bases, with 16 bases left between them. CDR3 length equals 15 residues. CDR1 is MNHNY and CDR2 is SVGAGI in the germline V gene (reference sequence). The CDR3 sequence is CASSYAGLASNEQFF. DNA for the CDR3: TGTGCCAGCAGTTATGCCGGACTGGCCTCAAATGAGCAGTTCTTC.

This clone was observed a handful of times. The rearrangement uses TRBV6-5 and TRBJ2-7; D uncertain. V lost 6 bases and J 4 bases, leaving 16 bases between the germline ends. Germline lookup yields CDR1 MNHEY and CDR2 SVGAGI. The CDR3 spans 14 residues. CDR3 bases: TGTGCCAGCAGCCCAGGTGGGCATATTTACGAGCAGTACGTC. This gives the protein CASSPGGHIYEQYV.

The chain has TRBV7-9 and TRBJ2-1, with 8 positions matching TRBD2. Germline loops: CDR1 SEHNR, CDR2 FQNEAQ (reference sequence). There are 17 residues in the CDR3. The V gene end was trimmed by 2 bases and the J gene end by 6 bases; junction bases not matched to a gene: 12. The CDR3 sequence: CASSLIPAGVARNEQFF. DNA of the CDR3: TGTGCCAGCAGCTTAATTCCAGCGGGAGTGGCGCGCAATGAGCAGTTCTTC.

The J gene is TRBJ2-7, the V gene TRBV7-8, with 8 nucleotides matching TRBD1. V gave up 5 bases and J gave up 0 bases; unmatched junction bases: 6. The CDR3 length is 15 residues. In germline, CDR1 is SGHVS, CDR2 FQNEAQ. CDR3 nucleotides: TGTGCCAGCAGCCAGACAGGGGCTCTCTCCTACGAGCAGTACTTC. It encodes CASSQTGALSYEQYF.

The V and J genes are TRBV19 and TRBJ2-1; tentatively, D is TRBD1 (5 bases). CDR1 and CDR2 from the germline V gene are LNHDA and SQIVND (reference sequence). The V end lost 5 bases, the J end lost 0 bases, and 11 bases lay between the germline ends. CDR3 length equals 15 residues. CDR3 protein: CASSSDTSSYNEQFF. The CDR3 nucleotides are TGTGCCAGTAGTTCGGACACCAGCTCCTACAATGAGCAGTTCTTC.

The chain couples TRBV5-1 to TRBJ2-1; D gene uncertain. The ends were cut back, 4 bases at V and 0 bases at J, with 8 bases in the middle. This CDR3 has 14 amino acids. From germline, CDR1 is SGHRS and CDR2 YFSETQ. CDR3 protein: CASSPVVSYNEQFF. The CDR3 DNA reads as TGCGCCAGCAGCCCCGTAGTCTCCTACAATGAGCAGTTCTTC.

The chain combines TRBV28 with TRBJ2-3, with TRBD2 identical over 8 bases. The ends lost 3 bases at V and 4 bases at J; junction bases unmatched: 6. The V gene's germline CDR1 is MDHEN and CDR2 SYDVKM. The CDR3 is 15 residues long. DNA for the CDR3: TGTGCCAGCAGTTTTGCCCTGACTAGCGCAGATACGCAGTATTTT. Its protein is CASSFALTSADTQYF.

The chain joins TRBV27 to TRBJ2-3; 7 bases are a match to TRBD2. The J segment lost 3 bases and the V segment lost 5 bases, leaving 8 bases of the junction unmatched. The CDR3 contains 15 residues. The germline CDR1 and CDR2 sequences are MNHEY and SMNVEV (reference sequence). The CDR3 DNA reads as TGTGCCAGCAGTCGGTGGGAGGGCCGTACAGATACGCAGTATTTT. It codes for CASSRWEGRTDTQYF.

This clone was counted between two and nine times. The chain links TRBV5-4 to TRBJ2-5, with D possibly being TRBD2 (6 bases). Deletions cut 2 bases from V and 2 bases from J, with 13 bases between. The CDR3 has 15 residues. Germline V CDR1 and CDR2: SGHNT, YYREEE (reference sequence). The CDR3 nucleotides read TGTGCCAGCAGCTTAGCGGGCGGTATACAAGAGACCCAGTACTTC. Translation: CASSLAGGIQETQYF.

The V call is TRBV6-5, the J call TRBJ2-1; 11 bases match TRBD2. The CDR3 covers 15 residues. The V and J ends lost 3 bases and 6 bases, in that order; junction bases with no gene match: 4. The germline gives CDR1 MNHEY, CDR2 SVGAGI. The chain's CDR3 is CASSYLAGGLNEQFF. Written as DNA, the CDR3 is TGTGCCAGCAGTTATCTAGCGGGAGGTCTCAATGAGCAGTTCTTC.

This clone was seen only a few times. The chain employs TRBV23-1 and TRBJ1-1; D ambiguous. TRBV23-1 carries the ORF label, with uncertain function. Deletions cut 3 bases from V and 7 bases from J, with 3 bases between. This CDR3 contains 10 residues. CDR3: CASSHREAFF. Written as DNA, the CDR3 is TGCGCCAGCAGTCACCGTGAAGCTTTCTTT.

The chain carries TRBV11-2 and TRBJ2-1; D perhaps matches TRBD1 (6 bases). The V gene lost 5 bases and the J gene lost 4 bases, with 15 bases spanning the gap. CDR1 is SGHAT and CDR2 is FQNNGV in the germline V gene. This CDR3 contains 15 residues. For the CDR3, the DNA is TGTGCCAGCAGCCGACAGGAGAACATTTACAATGAGCAGTTCTTC. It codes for CASSRQENIYNEQFF.

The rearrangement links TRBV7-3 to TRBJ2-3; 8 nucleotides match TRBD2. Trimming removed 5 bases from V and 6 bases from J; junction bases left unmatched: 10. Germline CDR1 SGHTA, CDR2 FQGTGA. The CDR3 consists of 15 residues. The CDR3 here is CASSGKAGVPDTQYF. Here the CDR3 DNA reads TGTGCCAGCAGCGGTAAAGCGGGAGTGCCGGATACGCAGTATTTT.

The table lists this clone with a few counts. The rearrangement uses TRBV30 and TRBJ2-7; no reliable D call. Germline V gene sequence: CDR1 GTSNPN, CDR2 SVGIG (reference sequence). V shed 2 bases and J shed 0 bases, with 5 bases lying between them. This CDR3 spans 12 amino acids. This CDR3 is CAWSISSYEQYF. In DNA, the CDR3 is TGTGCCTGGAGTATCAGCTCCTACGAGCAGTACTTC.

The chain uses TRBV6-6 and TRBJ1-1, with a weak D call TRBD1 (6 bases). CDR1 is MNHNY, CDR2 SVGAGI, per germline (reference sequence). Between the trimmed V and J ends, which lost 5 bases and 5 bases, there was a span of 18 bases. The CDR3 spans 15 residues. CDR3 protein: CASSLAGAERTEAFF. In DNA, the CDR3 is TGTGCCAGCAGTCTCGCAGGGGCAGAGAGAACTGAAGCTTTCTTT.

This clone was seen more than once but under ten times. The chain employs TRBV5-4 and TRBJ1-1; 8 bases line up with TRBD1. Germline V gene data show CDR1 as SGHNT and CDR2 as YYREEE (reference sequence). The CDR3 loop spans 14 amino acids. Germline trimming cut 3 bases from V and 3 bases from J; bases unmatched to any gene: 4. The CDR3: CASSWVQGDTEAFF. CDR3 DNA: TGTGCCAGCAGCTGGGTACAGGGGGACACTGAAGCTTTCTTT.

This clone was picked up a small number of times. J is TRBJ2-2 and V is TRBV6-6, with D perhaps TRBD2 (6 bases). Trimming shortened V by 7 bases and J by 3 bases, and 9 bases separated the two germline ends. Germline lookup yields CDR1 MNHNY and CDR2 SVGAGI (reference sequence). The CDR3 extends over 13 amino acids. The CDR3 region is CASTPGDTGELFF. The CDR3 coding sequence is TGTGCCAGCACCCCGGGGGACACCGGGGAGCTGTTTTTT.

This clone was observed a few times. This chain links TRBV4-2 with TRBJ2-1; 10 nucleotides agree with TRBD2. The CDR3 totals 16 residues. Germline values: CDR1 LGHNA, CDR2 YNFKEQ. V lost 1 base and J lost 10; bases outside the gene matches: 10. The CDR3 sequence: CASSQASAGGSQEQFF. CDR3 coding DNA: TGTGCCAGCAGCCAAGCATCAGCGGGAGGGTCACAGGAGCAGTTCTTC.

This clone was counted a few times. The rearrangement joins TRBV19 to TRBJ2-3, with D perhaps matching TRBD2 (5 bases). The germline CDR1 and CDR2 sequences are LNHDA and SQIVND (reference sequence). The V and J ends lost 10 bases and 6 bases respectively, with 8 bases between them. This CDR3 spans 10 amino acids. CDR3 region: CATERDTQYF. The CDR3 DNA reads TGTGCCACCGAGCGGGATACGCAGTATTTT.

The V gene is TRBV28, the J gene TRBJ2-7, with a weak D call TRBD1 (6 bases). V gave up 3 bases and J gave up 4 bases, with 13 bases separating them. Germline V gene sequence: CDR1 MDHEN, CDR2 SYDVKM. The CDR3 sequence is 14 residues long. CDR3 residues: CASSFPLGGYEQYF. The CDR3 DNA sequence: TGTGCCAGCAGTTTCCCTTTAGGGGGTTACGAGCAGTACTTC.

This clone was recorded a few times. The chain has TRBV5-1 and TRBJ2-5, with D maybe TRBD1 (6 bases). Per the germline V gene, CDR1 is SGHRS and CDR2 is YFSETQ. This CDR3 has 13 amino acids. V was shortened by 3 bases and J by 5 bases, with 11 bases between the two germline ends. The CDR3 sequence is CASSSTGMETQYF. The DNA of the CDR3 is TGCGCCAGCAGCTCAACAGGGATGGAGACCCAGTACTTC.

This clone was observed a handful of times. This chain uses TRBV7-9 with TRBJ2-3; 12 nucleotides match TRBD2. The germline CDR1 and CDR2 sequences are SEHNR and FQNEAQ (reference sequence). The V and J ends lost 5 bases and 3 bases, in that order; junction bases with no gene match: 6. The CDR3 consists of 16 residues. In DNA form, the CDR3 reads TGTGCCAGCAGCCGCGGACTAGCGGGGATGACAGATACGCAGTATTTT. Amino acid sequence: CASSRGLAGMTDTQYF.

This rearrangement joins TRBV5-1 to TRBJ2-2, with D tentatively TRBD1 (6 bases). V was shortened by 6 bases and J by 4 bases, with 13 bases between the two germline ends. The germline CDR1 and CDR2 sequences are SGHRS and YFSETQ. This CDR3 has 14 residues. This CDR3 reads CASKTGTTTGELFF. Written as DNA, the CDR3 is TGCGCCAGCAAAACCGGGACAACCACCGGGGAGCTGTTTTTT.